A single T cell receptor beta chain is shown here with its context. This sample was included in a study of blood T cell repertoires in COVID-19. Overall study context: From T cells, B-cell-depleted T cells, or PBMCs came the material, which was cDNA or gDNA.

Original processing methods: Amplification of reference gene primers was used by the study to estimate nucleated cell counts. The protocol was immunoSEQ multiplex PCR, while the TCRdb copy is restricted to in-frame clones and leaves out a portion. For V, J and clone size, that table is used; D and trimming come from the DNA. The sample carries 250,000 to 300,000 clones, 65% to 90% recorded once. V gave up 2 bases and J gave up 1 base; unmatched junction bases: 3. The CDR3 spans 15 residues. CDR1 is SGDLS, CDR2 YYNGEE, per germline. The TCR sequence derives from a man aged 50 to 60 with active or convalescent COVID-19. The chain recombines TRBV9 with TRBJ2-3; 8 bases agree with TRBD2. Material for sequencing was peripheral blood. CDR3 amino acids: CASSVTGLGTDTQYF. The DNA for the CDR3 is TGTGCCAGCAGCGTTACGGGACTAGGCACAGATACGCAGTATTTT.